The rows below give T cell receptor beta chains drawn from one sample of a study of T cell responses to AZD1222 COVID-19 vaccine. TCRdb's copy holds only in-frame clones and misses some; the assay was immunoSEQ multiplex PCR. The table lists over 150,000 clones, 85% to 95% of them singletons, with roughly a tenth in the top ten. Sample: peripheral blood, taken on day 0 of AZD1222 vaccination. These receptors were obtained from an adult in good health. Each CDR3 is given with its conserved first and last residue. The D gene is left open where the match is weak. The size of a clone is reported for some rows only, either as once, few or many, or as a class for expanded clones.

clone size | J gene | V gene | D gene | CDR3 DNA | CDR3 protein
NA | TRBJ1-3 | TRBV4-1 | NA | TGCGCCAGCAGCCGGGGGCCAGGCTCTGGAAACACCATATATTTT | CASSRGPGSGNTIYF
NA | TRBJ1-2 | TRBV19 | NA | TGTGCCAGTAGCGGTAGGGGCAACTATGGCTACACCTTC | CASSGRGNYGYTF
NA | TRBJ1-4 | TRBV5-4 | NA | TGTGCCAGCAGCCCCGGTGGGGGGGGAGAAGAGGAAAAACTGTTTTTT | CASSPGGGGEEEKLFF
once | TRBJ2-3 | TRBV2 | NA | TGTGCCAGACATGCCGGCGGTACGGGAGATACGCAGTATTTT | CARHAGGTGDTQYF
NA | TRBJ2-1 | TRBV27 | NA | TGTGCCAGCAGTTTAACCGGGGCGCGAGAGCAGTTCTTC | CASSLTGAREQFF
NA | TRBJ1-2 | TRBV2 | NA | TGTGCCAGCAGAGAGGGCCCGACCTTC | CASREGPTF
NA | TRBJ1-1 | TRBV6-5 | TRBD1 | TGTGCCAGCAGGCGGGACAGGGGAAGCACTGAAGCTTTCTTT | CASRRDRGSTEAFF
NA | TRBJ1-6 | TRBV2 | NA | TGTGCCAGAGCCCCTTACAGTTTAAATAATTCACCCCTCCACTTT | CARAPYSLNNSPLHF
NA | TRBJ2-7 | TRBV3-1/TRBV3-2 | NA | TGTGCCAGCAGCCCTGGGGCAGCCTTCCTAGAGAACGAGCAGTACTTC | CASSPGAAFLENEQYF
NA | TRBJ2-1 | TRBV19 | NA | TGTGCCAGCAGAAGGACGAGCGGGCGTAGCTCCTACAATGAGCAGTTCTTC | CASRRTSGRSSYNEQFF
few | TRBJ1-4 | TRBV19 | NA | TGTGCCAGTAGTATTCTGGGAAGGAGGGAGGAAGGTTCGGAAAAACTGTTTTTT | CASSILGRREEGSEKLFF
NA | TRBJ1-4 | TRBV28 | NA | TGTGCCAGCAGTTCCGACCCTGGGGTCACTAATGAAAAACTGTTTTTT | CASSSDPGVTNEKLFF
NA | TRBJ2-1 | TRBV4-3 | TRBD2 | TGCGCCAGCAGCCAGGCCGGGACTAGCGGGGGTGGTGAGCAGTTCTTC | CASSQAGTSGGGEQFF
NA | TRBJ2-1 | TRBV5-1 | TRBD2 | TGCGCCAGCAGCCAAATAATAAAGCGGGGGGCCCCCAATGAGCAGTTCTTC | CASSQIIKRGAPNEQFF
NA | TRBJ2-2 | TRBV30 | NA | TGTGCCTGGGGGACCGAGGAGCTGTTTTTT | CAWGTEELFF
NA | TRBJ1-1 | TRBV20-1 | NA | TGCAGTGCTTACAGGGCCACTGAAGCTTTCTTT | CSAYRATEAFF
once | TRBJ1-1 | TRBV7-9 | NA | TGTGCCAGCAGCTTAGAGGGGCGAGTCGCTTTCTTT | CASSLEGRVAFF
NA | TRBJ2-1 | TRBV2 | NA | TGTGCCAGCAGTGACTGGGGCGGGCATGAGCAGTTCTTC | CASSDWGGHEQFF
NA | TRBJ1-5 | TRBV28 | NA | TGTGCCAGCAGTTTATTGGGCCAGGAGGGCAATCAGCCCCAGCATTTT | CASSLLGQEGNQPQHF
NA | TRBJ1-2 | TRBV9 | TRBD1 | TGTGCCAGCAGCGCCCTGGGACAGGGGACACAGGGTGGTGGCTACACCTTC | CASSALGQGTQGGGYTF
NA | TRBJ2-3 | TRBV5-5 | NA | TGTGCCAGCAGCTTAAGGGAGAGCACAGATACGCAGTATTTT | CASSLRESTDTQYF
NA | TRBJ2-7 | TRBV7-9 | TRBD1 | TGTGCCAGCAGCTTACCCCGCCCCGGGACAGGACCCTACGAGCAGTACTTC | CASSLPRPGTGPYEQYF
NA | TRBJ2-5 | TRBV6-1 | NA | TGTGCCAGCAGTGAATGGGGGCACCAAGAGACCCAGTACTTC | CASSEWGHQETQYF
NA | TRBJ2-1 | TRBV27 | TRBD2 | TGTGCCAGCAGTATCCTACTAGCGGGAGGGCCAAATGAGCAGTTCTTC | CASSILLAGGPNEQFF
NA | TRBJ1-4 | TRBV28 | NA | TGTGCCAGCACCCAGGGGAATGAAAAACTGTTTTTT | CASTQGNEKLFF
NA | TRBJ2-1 | TRBV12-3/TRBV12-4 | NA | TGTGCCAGCAGTTTGAGAGGAGTAGGCGAGCAGTTCTTC | CASSLRGVGEQFF
NA | TRBJ1-1 | TRBV10-1 | TRBD1 | TGCGCCAGCGGCCCGGGACAGGGAGTCACTGAAGCTTTCTTT | CASGPGQGVTEAFF
NA | TRBJ1-2 | TRBV27 | TRBD1 | TGTGCCAGCAGTTCCTTTAGACAGGGCTATGGCTACACCTTC | CASSSFRQGYGYTF
NA | TRBJ1-2 | TRBV7-2 | NA | TGTGCCAGCAGCTTAGCGGAGGGGAACTATGGCTACACCTTC | CASSLAEGNYGYTF
NA | TRBJ1-2 | TRBV7-8 | NA | TGTGCCAGCAGCTTAGCAGGGGTGGGCCGATATGGCTACACCTTC | CASSLAGVGRYGYTF
NA | TRBJ1-2 | TRBV2 | NA | TGTGCCAGCAGTGAGGGGGGGAAGGGTGGCTACACCTTC | CASSEGGKGGYTF
few | TRBJ1-2 | TRBV6-1 | TRBD1 | TGTGCCAGCAGTGGGGGACAGGGAAGGGCCTACTATGGCTACACCTTC | CASSGGQGRAYYGYTF
NA | TRBJ1-2 | TRBV28 | TRBD1 | TGTGCCAGCAGCTACACAGGGGGCGCCAACTATGGCTACACCTTC | CASSYTGGANYGYTF
NA | TRBJ2-2 | TRBV6-6 | NA | TGTGCCAGCAGTTTCGACAGCACCGGGGAGCTGTTTTTT | CASSFDSTGELFF
NA | TRBJ2-2 | TRBV11-2 | NA | TGTGCCAGCAGCTTACTTTGGGGCAGCCCGAACACCGGGGAGCTGTTTTTT | CASSLLWGSPNTGELFF
NA | TRBJ2-7 | TRBV7-2 | TRBD2 | TGTGCCAGCAGCTTTACTAGCGGGGCTATCTACGAGCAGTACTTC | CASSFTSGAIYEQYF
NA | TRBJ1-6 | TRBV3-1/TRBV3-2 | NA | TGTGCCAGCAGCCAATCTCAGAATTCACCCCTCCACTTT | CASSQSQNSPLHF
NA | TRBJ2-7 | TRBV7-9 | TRBD2 | TGTGCCAGCAGCTTAGTGACTAGCGGGAGTTACGAGCAGTACTTC | CASSLVTSGSYEQYF
once | TRBJ1-2 | TRBV3-1/TRBV3-2 | NA | TGTGCCAGCAGACCCGGGGGGGGTAGCTATGGCTACACCTTC | CASRPGGGSYGYTF
NA | TRBJ2-1 | TRBV3-1/TRBV3-2 | TRBD1 | TGTGCCAGCAGCCAAGAAGGACAGGGATACAATGAGCAGTTCTTC | CASSQEGQGYNEQFF
NA | TRBJ1-3 | TRBV7-9 | NA | TGTGCCAGCAGCCTTCCCAACTCTGGAAACACCATATATTTT | CASSLPNSGNTIYF
NA | TRBJ1-1 | TRBV18 | TRBD1 | TGTGCCAGCTCACAGCGCGAGGGACAGGGGGCAGAAGCTTTCTTT | CASSQREGQGAEAFF
NA | TRBJ2-6 | TRBV6-6 | NA | TGTGCCAGCAGTCAGAGGACAGCCCGTAACTCTGGGGCCAACGTCCTGACTTTC | CASSQRTARNSGANVLTF
once | TRBJ1-1 | TRBV30 | NA | TGTGCCTGGAGTGTTTCCGTTAACACTGAAGCTTTCTTT | CAWSVSVNTEAFF
NA | TRBJ1-1 | TRBV28 | TRBD1 | TGTGCCAGCAGTTCCGGACAGGGATTAGCGGCTTTCTTT | CASSSGQGLAAFF
NA | TRBJ1-1 | TRBV4-3 | NA | TGCGCCAGCAGCCAGGTCTGGGGGTTGGTCACTGAAGCTTTCTTT | CASSQVWGLVTEAFF
NA | TRBJ1-3 | TRBV11-2 | NA | TGTGCCAGCAGCTTATACCAGGAGCCCGGAAACACCATATATTTT | CASSLYQEPGNTIYF
once | TRBJ2-3 | TRBV7-2 | NA | TGTGCCAGCAGCTTAGTCCGGGGTTACACAGATACGCAGTATTTT | CASSLVRGYTDTQYF
once | TRBJ1-1 | TRBV28 | NA | TGTGCCACCCTCCTTGGGGGAGAGGGAGCCACTGAAGCTTTCTTT | CATLLGGEGATEAFF
NA | TRBJ2-2 | TRBV4-1 | TRBD2 | TGCGCCAGCAGCCATCGGGGGGGCGCAATCGCGAACACCGGGGAGCTGTTTTTT | CASSHRGGAIANTGELFF
NA | TRBJ2-4 | TRBV24-1 | NA | TGTGCCACCAGTGTTGCAACCCAGGGACGCAAAAACATTCAGTACTTC | CATSVATQGRKNIQYF
NA | TRBJ2-1 | TRBV27 | TRBD2 | TGTGCCAGCAGTTTGGGGAGGGGTCTTGAGCAGTTCTTC | CASSLGRGLEQFF
NA | TRBJ1-2 | TRBV12-3/TRBV12-4 | NA | TGTGCCAGCAGTTTTCGGAGAAACTATGGCTACACCTTC | CASSFRRNYGYTF